This T cell receptor beta chain was recovered during a study of T cell responses to AZD1222 COVID-19 vaccine. Study results and limitations: Most donors were white British, females outnumbered males, and clonal diversity was possibly underestimated. There were repertoire samples only from the period after the peak T cell response.

Germline V gene sequence: CDR1 SGHRS, CDR2 YFSETQ. V was shortened by 0 bases and J by 0 bases, with 10 bases between the two germline ends. This CDR3 contains 17 residues. To note about this clone: No antigen is known for it.

This table comes from immunoSEQ multiplex PCR, and its TCRdb copy is limited to in-frame clones, with some not included. This table has 120,000 or so clones, less than 95% appearing once. This chain links TRBV5-1 with TRBJ1-6, with D perhaps TRBD1 (5 bases). The input for sequencing was peripheral blood, taken on day 0 of MenACWY control vaccination. The sequence came from an adult in good health. The CDR3 DNA reads TGCGCCAGCAGCTTGGCAGGGACCAGCTCCTATAATTCACCCCTCCACTTT. Protein sequence: CASSLAGTSSYNSPLHF.